A single sample is the source of the 7 T cell receptor beta chains below, sequenced in a study of blood T cell repertoires in COVID-19. Clones were sequenced by immunoSEQ multiplex PCR, and TCRdb holds only the in-frame ones, with some missing. The table includes 65,000 to 70,000 clones, approximately 86% detected once. Source material: peripheral blood. These receptors were taken from a middle-aged man with COVID-19, enrolled during active disease.

The chain uses TRBV30 and TRBJ2-3, with TRBD2 matching over 10 bases. V lost 1 base, J lost 4 bases, and 8 bases stayed unmatched. The length of the CDR3 is 16 residues. Germline V lookup: CDR1 GTSNPN, CDR2 SVGIG (reference sequence). The CDR3 DNA follows: TGTGCCTGGAGTGATCTCTCTAGCGGGGGCTCAGATACGCAGTATTTT. Translation gives CAWSDLSSGGSDTQYF.

The V gene is TRBV15, the J gene TRBJ1-2; D is uncertain. Germline CDR1 and CDR2: LNHNV and YYDKDF (reference sequence). V lost 3 bases and J 5 bases, leaving 19 bases between the germline ends. This CDR3 comprises 16 residues. Here the CDR3 DNA reads TGTGCCACCAGCAGCCCCAATCAAGAGAGAACTTATGGCTACACCTTC. Translating gives CATSSPNQERTYGYTF.

The chain is built from TRBV5-1 and TRBJ1-4; D is perhaps TRBD1 (5 bases). The germline V gene has CDR1 SGHRS and CDR2 YFSETQ. There are 15 residues in the CDR3. The V gene lost 4 bases and the J gene lost 8 bases, with 18 bases spanning the gap. The CDR3 DNA is TGCGCCAGCAGCAATGGGGGAGGTTTAGGCGAAAAACTGTTTTTT. Translating gives CASSNGGGLGEKLFF.

The genes are TRBV3-1 (or the pseudogene TRBV3-2) and TRBJ1-5, with D uncertain. This CDR3 spans 15 amino acids. Per the germline V gene, CDR1 is LGHDT and CDR2 is YNNKEL (reference sequence). V was cut by 0 bases and J by 7 bases, with 13 bases left in between. The CDR3: CASSQEGGREQPQHF. The CDR3 nucleotides read TGTGCCAGCAGCCAAGAGGGAGGGAGGGAACAGCCCCAGCATTTT.

The chain recombines TRBV19 with TRBJ2-1, with 11 positions matching TRBD1. CDR3 length equals 15 residues. The J segment lost 5 bases and the V segment lost 6 bases, leaving 6 bases of the junction unmatched. Germline V gives CDR1 LNHDA, CDR2 SQIVND (reference sequence). The CDR3 region has the DNA TGTGCCAGTAGGGACGGACAGGGGGCAGACAATGAGCAGTTCTTC. This sequence encodes CASRDGQGADNEQFF.

The chain uses TRBV5-1 and TRBJ1-2, with a weak D call TRBD1 (5 bases). The CDR3 has 15 residues. Germline assignment: CDR1 SGHRS and CDR2 YFSETQ. The V end lost 4 bases, the J end lost 5 bases, and 18 bases lay between the germline ends. CDR3: CASSPGSGGGYGYTF. DNA of the CDR3: TGCGCCAGCAGCCCGGGCTCCGGGGGAGGATATGGCTACACCTTC.

This clone was found once. V gene TRBV19 combines with J gene TRBJ1-1; the D gene is possibly TRBD1 (5 bases). The V gene's germline CDR1 is LNHDA and CDR2 SQIVND (reference sequence). The CDR3 runs to 11 residues. The ends were cut back, 3 bases at V and 11 bases at J, with 10 bases in the middle. Here the CDR3 reads CASSIRGSAFF. DNA for the CDR3: TGTGCCAGTAGTATTAGGGGCTCGGCTTTCTTT.